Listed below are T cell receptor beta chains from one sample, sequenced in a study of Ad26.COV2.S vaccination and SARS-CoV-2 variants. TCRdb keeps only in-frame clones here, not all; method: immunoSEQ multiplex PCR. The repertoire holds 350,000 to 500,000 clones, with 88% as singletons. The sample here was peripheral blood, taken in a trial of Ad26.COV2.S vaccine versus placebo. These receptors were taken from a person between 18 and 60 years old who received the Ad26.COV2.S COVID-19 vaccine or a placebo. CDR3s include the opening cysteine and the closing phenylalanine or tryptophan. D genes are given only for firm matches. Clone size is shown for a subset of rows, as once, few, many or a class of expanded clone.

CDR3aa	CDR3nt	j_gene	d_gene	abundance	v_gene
CASTSRRNSYNEQFF	TGTGCCAGCACCTCTAGGAGGAACTCCTACAATGAGCAGTTCTTC	TRBJ2-1	-	once	TRBV6-6
CATRGVDEQFF	TGTGCCACCCGGGGGGTCGATGAGCAGTTCTTC	TRBJ2-1	TRBD2	-	TRBV11-2
CASNPGQGVNEQFF	TGTGCCAGCAACCCGGGACAGGGTGTGAATGAGCAGTTCTTC	TRBJ2-1	TRBD1	-	TRBV6-6
CASRLEAGTLDTYEQYF	TGTGCAAGTCGCTTAGAGGCCGGGACACTGGATACCTACGAGCAGTACTTC	TRBJ2-7	-	-	TRBV12-2
CASSTRTGLVEKLFF	TGTGCCAGCAGTACCAGGACAGGGTTAGTCGAAAAACTGTTTTTT	TRBJ1-4	TRBD1	-	TRBV6-5
CSVSPQGPEAFF	TGCAGCGTTTCCCCTCAGGGACCTGAAGCTTTCTTT	TRBJ1-1	-	-	TRBV29-1
CASSKGSYYEQYF	TGCGCCAGCAGCAAGGGTTCCTACTACGAGCAGTACTTC	TRBJ2-7	-	-	TRBV5-1
CASSILIRGYQPQHF	TGTGCCAGCAGCATTTTGATCAGGGGATATCAGCCCCAGCATTTT	TRBJ1-5	-	-	TRBV21-1
CASSISGDKPFYGYTF	TGTGCCAGTAGTATTTCCGGAGATAAGCCCTTTTATGGCTACACCTTC	TRBJ1-2	-	-	TRBV19
CASSTDRGPIYNEQFF	TGTGCCAGCAGCACGGACAGGGGACCCATCTACAATGAGCAGTTCTTC	TRBJ2-1	TRBD1	-	TRBV6-2/TRBV6-3
CASMRRSGVADTQYF	TGTGCCAGCATGAGGAGAAGCGGGGTGGCAGATACGCAGTATTTT	TRBJ2-3	TRBD2	-	TRBV2
CASSLTLSLTYTGELFF	TGTGCCAGCAGCTTAACTCTGTCACTAACTTACACCGGGGAGCTGTTTTTT	TRBJ2-2	-	-	TRBV7-9
CASSLNQRAPSSYNEQFF	TGTGCCAGCAGCCTCAATCAACGGGCCCCCAGTTCCTACAATGAGCAGTTCTTC	TRBJ2-1	-	-	TRBV11-2